Listed here are 21 T cell receptor beta chains from one sample, sequenced in a study of cytomegalovirus exposure and HLA in healthy donors. The PCR contained 60 Vbeta and 13 Jbeta primers. Clones were sequenced by immunoSEQ multiplex PCR, and TCRdb holds only the in-frame ones, with some missing. The table records 90,000 to 150,000 clones, around 76% of them present only once. The sequenced sample consisted of PBMCs. These receptors were obtained from a woman aged 40 to 55 in good health and CMV-seropositive.

V and J are TRBV19 and TRBJ2-7, with D possibly TRBD2 on 5 matching bases. Trimming shortened V by 7 bases and J by 3 bases, and 16 bases separated the two germline ends. The CDR3 consists of 14 residues. Germline loops: CDR1 LNHDA, CDR2 SQIVND (reference sequence). CDR3 sequence (DNA): TGTGCCAGTAAACCTCCGGGGAAAGACTACGAGCAGTACTTC. Translation gives CASKPPGKDYEQYF.

This chain links TRBV4-1 with TRBJ2-3; the D is unclear. Germline lookup yields CDR1 MGHRA and CDR2 YSYEKL. The CDR3 loop spans 14 amino acids. The V end lost 1 base, the J end lost 1 base, and 6 bases lay between the germline ends. CDR3 nucleotide sequence: TGCGCCAGCAGCCAAGTCGGTGGCACAGATACGCAGTATTTT. Amino acids: CASSQVGGTDTQYF.

Concerning this clone: At one of its ends the junction is not consistent with the germline gene, which may arise from a read error. The chain employs TRBV14 and TRBJ2-3; D might be TRBD2 (5 bases). CDR3 length equals 15 residues. Germline CDR1 is SGHDN and CDR2 is FVKESK. CDR3: CASSEEWRGTDTQYF. The CDR3 region has the DNA TGTGCCAGCAGCGAAGAGTGGCGGGGCACAGATACGCAGTATTTT.

The chain couples TRBV9 to TRBJ1-1; D uncertain. CDR1 is SGDLS and CDR2 is YYNGEE in the germline V gene. The CDR3 loop spans 13 amino acids. V shed 1 base and J shed 2 bases, with 6 bases lying between them. The CDR3: CASSVISNTEAFF. CDR3 coding DNA: TGTGCCAGCAGCGTAATCAGTAACACTGAAGCTTTCTTT.

The V and J genes are TRBV7-2 and TRBJ2-3; 7 positions match TRBD1. Per germline, CDR1 SGHTA and CDR2 FQGNSA. V lost 1 base, J lost 2 bases, and 3 bases stayed unmatched. The CDR3 totals 15 residues. CDR3 nucleotide sequence: TGTGCCAGCAGCTTAGAGACAGGGAACACAGATACGCAGTATTTT. This gives the protein CASSLETGNTDTQYF.

V usage is TRBV6-5 and J usage is TRBJ2-7, with 7 nucleotides matching TRBD1. Germline V lookup: CDR1 MNHEY, CDR2 SVGAGI. This CDR3 comprises 15 residues. The V and J ends lost 5 bases and 1 base, in that order; junction bases with no gene match: 8. The CDR3 is CASSQLQGFSYEQYF. The CDR3 nucleotides are TGTGCCAGCAGTCAACTACAGGGGTTTTCCTACGAGCAGTACTTC.

The V call is TRBV29-1, the J call TRBJ1-2, with TRBD1 matching 8 bases. CDR3 length: 12 amino acids. Germline V CDR1 and CDR2: SQVTM, ANQGSEA. Germline trimming cut 7 bases from V and 6 bases from J; bases unmatched to any gene: 7. The CDR3 sequence is CSDQQGGHGYTF. In DNA, the CDR3 is TGCAGCGACCAACAGGGGGGCCATGGCTACACCTTC.

Comment on this clone: Other DNA sequences from this sample encode an identical CDR3 as well. The chain carries TRBV30 and TRBJ1-2; 7 bases fit TRBD1. J was trimmed by 5 bases and V by 0 bases; bases with no gene match: 3. Germline assignment: CDR1 GTSNPN and CDR2 SVGIG (reference sequence). The CDR3 totals 13 residues. The CDR3 reads CAWSVQGGYGYTF. DNA of the CDR3: TGTGCCTGGAGTGTCCAGGGGGGATATGGCTACACCTTC. The full variable domain, rest sourced from reference TRBV30 and TRBJ1-2, is SQTIHQWPATLVQPVGSPLSLECTVEGTSNPNLYWYRQAAGRGLQLLFYSVGIGQISSEVPQNLSASRPQDRQFILSSKKLLLSDSGFYLCAWSVQGGYGYTFGSGTRLTVV.

The chain recombines TRBV10-3 with TRBJ1-3; 10 positions match TRBD1. V shed 7 bases, J shed 4 bases, and the junction held 7 bases outside the gene matches. The CDR3 is 15 residues long. Germline-derived CDR1 and CDR2 are ENHRY and SYGVKD. CDR3: CAITTGGAAGNTIYF. As DNA, the CDR3 is TGTGCCATCACGACAGGGGGCGCCGCCGGAAACACCATATATTTT.

The V and J genes are TRBV6-5 and TRBJ2-7, with 7 bases that match TRBD1. The trim removed 5 bases at V and 0 bases at J, leaving 7 bases unmatched. Germline CDR1 is MNHEY and CDR2 is SVGAGI. CDR3 length equals 15 residues. The CDR3 spells CASSLRQGSSYEQYF. In DNA, the CDR3 is TGTGCCAGCAGTCTAAGACAGGGCAGCTCCTACGAGCAGTACTTC.

The J gene is TRBJ1-1, the V gene TRBV7-9; 7 bases are a match to TRBD1. Losses at the gene ends were 1 base for V and 7 bases for J; bases not matched to a gene: 0. The CDR3 contains 12 residues. Germline-derived CDR1 and CDR2 are SEHNR and FQNEAQ (reference sequence). The CDR3 DNA is TGTGCCAGCAGCTTAGACAGGGGTGAAGCTTTCTTT. It translates to CASSLDRGEAFF.

The CDR3 nucleotides read TGCGCCAGCAGCATGCGGACAGGGAGCATCGATGAGCAGTTCTTC. This gives the protein CASSMRTGSIDEQFF. J is TRBJ2-1 and V is TRBV5-1, with TRBD1 identical over 8 bases. J was trimmed by 8 bases and V by 4 bases; bases with no gene match: 11. This CDR3 region has 15 residues. CDR1 and CDR2 (germline): SGHRS, YFSETQ.

The chain employs TRBV6-5 and TRBJ2-1, with 12 positions matching TRBD1. V was pared by 7 bases and J by 8 bases, with 6 bases of the junction left unmatched. CDR1 MNHEY and CDR2 SVGAGI come from the germline V gene. The CDR3 contains 14 residues. The CDR3 DNA sequence: TGTGCCAGCAAGCGGGACAGGGGGCTTGATGAGCAGTTCTTC. The encoded protein is CASKRDRGLDEQFF.

V is TRBV30 and J is TRBJ1-5; D is perhaps TRBD1 (6 bases). This CDR3 has 15 amino acids. Germline V gene data show CDR1 as GTSNPN and CDR2 as SVGIG (reference sequence). The germline V and J ends were trimmed by 1 base and 1 base, with 11 bases remaining between them. CDR3 protein: CAWSGGQSSNQPQHF. The CDR3 DNA sequence: TGTGCCTGGAGTGGCGGACAGTCAAGCAATCAGCCCCAGCATTTT.

J is TRBJ1-5 and V is TRBV6-1; TRBD1 matches 7 bases. CDR1 is MNHNS and CDR2 is SASEGT in the germline V gene. The junction had 7 bases not matched to a gene; V was cut back by 5 bases and J by 6 bases. This CDR3 region has 14 residues. CDR3 loop: CASSSPDRFQPQHF. The CDR3 bases are TGTGCCAGCAGTTCCCCGGACAGGTTTCAGCCCCAGCATTTT.

The CDR3 coding sequence is TGTGCCAGCAGGTGGGACAGGGGCCGAGGGGAGTACTTC. The encoded protein is CASRWDRGRGEYF. V is TRBV2 and J is TRBJ2-7; TRBD1 agrees at 10 bases. The CDR3 runs to 13 residues. CDR1 and CDR2 (germline): SNHLY, FYNNEI. V trimming: 6 bases; J trimming: 11 bases; junction bases outside the gene matches: 10. Together with reference TRBV2 and TRBJ2-7, the CDR3 gives the full variable domain: EPEVTQTPSHQVTQMGQEVILRCVPISNHLYFYWYRQILGQKVEFLVSFYNNEISEKSEIFDDQFSVERPDGSNFTLKIRSTKLEDSAMYFCASRWDRGRGEYFGPGTRLTVT.

J is TRBJ1-2 and V is TRBV10-3; D gene unclear. CDR3 size: 13 residues. Germline CDR1 ENHRY, CDR2 SYGVKD. The V end was cut by 3 bases, the J end by 4 bases, with 9 bases between. The CDR3 nucleotides are TGTGCCATCAGTGACGGGGATTTCTATGGCTACACCTTC. It yields the protein CAISDGDFYGYTF.

In this sample, this clone turned up once. CDR3 loop: CASSESSRGRYTEAFF. The CDR3 DNA is TGCGCCAGCAGTGAGTCCAGCAGGGGGCGGTACACTGAAGCTTTCTTT. The genes are TRBV10-2 and TRBJ1-1; 8 bases align to TRBD1. The CDR3 covers 16 residues. V was pared by 0 bases and J by 3 bases, with 6 bases of the junction left unmatched. Per germline, CDR1 WSHSY and CDR2 SAAADI.

The chain uses TRBV11-2 and TRBJ1-2, with a possible D match to TRBD1 (6 bases). Germline assignment: CDR1 SGHAT and CDR2 FQNNGV. Trimming shortened V by 0 bases and J by 7 bases, and 12 bases separated the two germline ends. This CDR3 contains 14 residues. The CDR3 sequence is CASSLDRGTGGYTF. As DNA, the CDR3 is TGTGCCAGCAGCTTAGATAGGGGGACCGGTGGCTACACCTTC.

The V and J genes are TRBV19 and TRBJ1-5; no firm D call. This CDR3 comprises 13 residues. In germline, CDR1 is LNHDA, CDR2 SQIVND (reference sequence). V was trimmed by 3 bases and J by 4 bases, leaving 7 bases between them. CDR3 DNA sequence: TGTGCCAGTAGTATGATCGGGAATCAGCCCCAGCATTTT. It is translated as CASSMIGNQPQHF.

In nucleotides, the CDR3 is TGCGCCAGCAGCCCGGTAGCGGGGGCTCGCACAGATACGCAGTATTTT. Translation gives CASSPVAGARTDTQYF. The chain links TRBV5-1 to TRBJ2-3, with 9 bases that match TRBD2. CDR1 and CDR2 from the germline V gene are SGHRS and YFSETQ. The CDR3 spans 16 residues. Germline trimming cut 4 bases from V and 1 base from J; bases unmatched to any gene: 7.